This TCR beta chain was sequenced for a study of cytomegalovirus exposure and HLA in healthy donors. Study context: In a later analysis, it was reported that the approximately 110 validation repertoires had been produced on the same platform as the 550 to 700 repertoires belonging to the first cohort.

Repertoires were generated with immunoSEQ multiplex PCR, while TCRdb's copy carries only in-frame clones and drops some. The sample records 68,000 or so clones, 70% to 90% being singletons. The germline V gene encodes CDR1 MGHDK and CDR2 SYGVNS. CDR3 size: 14 residues. J was trimmed by 3 bases and V by 3 bases; bases with no gene match: 5. This sequence originates from a woman aged 18-29 years in good health and CMV-seronegative. The sample consisted of PBMCs. The chain carries TRBV25-1 and TRBJ2-7; 7 nucleotides line up with TRBD2. The CDR3 reads CASSDRGDGYEQYF. In DNA form, the CDR3 reads TGTGCCAGCAGTGATCGGGGGGATGGCTACGAGCAGTACTTC.